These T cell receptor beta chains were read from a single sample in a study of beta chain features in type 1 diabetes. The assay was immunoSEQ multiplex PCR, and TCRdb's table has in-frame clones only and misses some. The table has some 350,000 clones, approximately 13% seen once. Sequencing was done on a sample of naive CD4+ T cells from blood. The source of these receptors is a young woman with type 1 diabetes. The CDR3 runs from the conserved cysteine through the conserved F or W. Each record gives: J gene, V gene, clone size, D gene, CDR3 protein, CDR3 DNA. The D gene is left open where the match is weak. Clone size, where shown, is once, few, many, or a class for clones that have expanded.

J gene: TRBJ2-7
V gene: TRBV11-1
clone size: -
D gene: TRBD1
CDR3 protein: CASGTGAYEQYF
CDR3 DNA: TGTGCCAGCGGGACAGGGGCCTACGAGCAGTACTTC

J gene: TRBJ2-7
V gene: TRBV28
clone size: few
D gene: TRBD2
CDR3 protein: CASSLGGSGEQYF
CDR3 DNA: TGTGCCAGCAGTTTAGGCGGGAGTGGCGAGCAGTACTTC

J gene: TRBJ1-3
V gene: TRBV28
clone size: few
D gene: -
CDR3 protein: CASAPTGPSSGNTIYF
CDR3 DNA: TGTGCCAGCGCACCCACAGGGCCGAGCTCTGGAAACACCATATATTTT

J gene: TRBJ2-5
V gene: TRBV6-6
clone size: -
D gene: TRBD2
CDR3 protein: CAISSGGPLTETQYF
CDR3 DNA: TGTGCCATCAGTTCGGGAGGGCCGTTAACGGAGACCCAGTACTTC

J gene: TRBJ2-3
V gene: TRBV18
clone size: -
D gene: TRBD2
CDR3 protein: CASSPFLAVTDTQYF
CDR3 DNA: TGTGCCAGCTCACCCTTCCTAGCGGTCACAGATACGCAGTATTTT

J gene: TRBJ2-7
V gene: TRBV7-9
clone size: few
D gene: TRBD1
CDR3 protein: CASSWDRDSYEQYF
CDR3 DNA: TGTGCCAGCAGCTGGGACAGGGATTCCTACGAGCAGTACTTC

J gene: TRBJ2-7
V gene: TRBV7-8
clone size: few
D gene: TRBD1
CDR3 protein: CASSLRQGRREQYF
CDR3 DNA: TGTGCCAGCAGCTTAAGACAGGGGAGAAGGGAGCAGTACTTC

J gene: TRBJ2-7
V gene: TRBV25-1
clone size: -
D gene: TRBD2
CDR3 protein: CASSEETSGTYEQYF
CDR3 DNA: TGTGCCAGCAGCGAGGAGACTAGCGGTACCTACGAGCAGTACTTC

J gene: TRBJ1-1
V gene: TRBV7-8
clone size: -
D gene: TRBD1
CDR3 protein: CASSLGRGANTEAFF
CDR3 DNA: TGTGCCAGCAGCTTAGGCAGGGGGGCGAACACTGAAGCTTTCTTT

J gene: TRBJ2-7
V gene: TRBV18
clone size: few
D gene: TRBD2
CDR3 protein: CASSSGLSYEQYF
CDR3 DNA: TGTGCCAGCTCATCGGGACTATCCTACGAGCAGTACTTC

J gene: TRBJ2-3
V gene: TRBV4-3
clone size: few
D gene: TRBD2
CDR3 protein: CASSQVAAGDRTDTQYF
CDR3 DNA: TGCGCCAGCAGCCAAGTGGCAGCGGGAGATCGCACAGATACGCAGTATTTT

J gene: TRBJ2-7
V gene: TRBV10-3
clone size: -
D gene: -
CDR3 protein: CAISDDLRRTPSYEQYF
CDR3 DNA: TGTGCCATCAGTGATGACCTGCGGCGGACTCCTTCCTACGAGCAGTACTTC

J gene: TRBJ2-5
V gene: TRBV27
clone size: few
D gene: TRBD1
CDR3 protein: CASTTGGRETQYF
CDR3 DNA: TGTGCCAGCACGACAGGGGGCAGGGAGACCCAGTACTTC

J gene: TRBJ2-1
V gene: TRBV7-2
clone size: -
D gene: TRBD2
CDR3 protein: CASSLAPTSGQNEQFF
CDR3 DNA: TGTGCCAGCAGCTTAGCTCCGACTAGCGGGCAGAATGAGCAGTTCTTC

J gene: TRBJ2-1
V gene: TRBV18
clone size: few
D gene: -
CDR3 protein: CASSPGSNNEQFF
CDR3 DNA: TGTGCCAGCTCGCCCGGGAGTAACAATGAGCAGTTCTTC

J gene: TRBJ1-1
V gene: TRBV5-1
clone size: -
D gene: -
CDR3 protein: CASSLRLRGTEAFF
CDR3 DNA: TGCGCCAGCAGCTTGCGGCTCCGGGGCACTGAAGCTTTCTTT

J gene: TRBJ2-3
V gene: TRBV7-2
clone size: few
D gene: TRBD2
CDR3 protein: CASSRYGTSGYDTQYF
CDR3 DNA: TGTGCCAGCAGCCGATACGGGACTAGCGGTTATGATACGCAGTATTTT

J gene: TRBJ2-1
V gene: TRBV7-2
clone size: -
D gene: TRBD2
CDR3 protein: CASTAGKSYNEQFF
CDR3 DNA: TGTGCCAGCACAGCGGGAAAGTCCTACAATGAGCAGTTCTTC

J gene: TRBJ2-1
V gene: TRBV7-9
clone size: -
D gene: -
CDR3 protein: CASSLDDGGYNEQFF
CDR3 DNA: TGTGCCAGCAGCTTAGACGACGGCGGTTACAATGAGCAGTTCTTC

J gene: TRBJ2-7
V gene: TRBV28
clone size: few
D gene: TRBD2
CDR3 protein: CASSLRGLARPYEQYF
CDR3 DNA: TGTGCCAGCAGTTTAAGGGGACTAGCGAGACCATACGAGCAGTACTTC